Listed below are T cell receptor beta chains from one sample, sequenced in a study of lymphopenia after photon versus proton radiotherapy. The data were produced by immunoSEQ multiplex PCR, yet TCRdb's version contains in-frame clones alone and is incomplete. The sample gives roughly 38,000 clones, approximately 90% of which show up once; approximately 14% is in the top ten. The source was peripheral blood, collected from a patient treated with photon-based radiotherapy. Source of these receptors: a man in his 60s with cholangiocarcinoma. CDR3s include the opening cysteine and the closing phenylalanine or tryptophan. Rows give clone size only sometimes, using once, few, many, or a class for an expanded clone.

clone_size: NA
v_call: TRBV5-4
cdr3_aa: CASSFLGASSYEQYF

clone_size: NA
v_call: TRBV28
cdr3_aa: CASRLLGPVNEKLFF

clone_size: NA
v_call: TRBV2
cdr3_aa: CASSEWAGATYNEQFF

clone_size: NA
v_call: TRBV18
cdr3_aa: CASSPLLGEETQYF

clone_size: NA
v_call: TRBV5-8
cdr3_aa: CASSRYRGKGEQYF

clone_size: NA
v_call: TRBV28
cdr3_aa: CATIRQGSREQYF

clone_size: NA
v_call: TRBV29-1
cdr3_aa: CSVAQETQYF

clone_size: NA
v_call: TRBV4-2
cdr3_aa: CASSQVVSGGAAGELFF

clone_size: NA
v_call: TRBV2
cdr3_aa: CASSESRGNTIYF

clone_size: NA
v_call: TRBV6-5
cdr3_aa: CASSFGLAGDEQYF

clone_size: NA
v_call: TRBV2
cdr3_aa: CASSESGVGTDTQYF

clone_size: NA
v_call: TRBV27
cdr3_aa: CASRESRGNYNEQFF

clone_size: NA
v_call: TRBV27
cdr3_aa: CASSLQGYGNTIYF

clone_size: NA
v_call: TRBV11-2
cdr3_aa: CASSLDEVNYGYTF

clone_size: NA
v_call: TRBV7-8
cdr3_aa: CASSPTMQGYEQYF

clone_size: NA
v_call: TRBV7-2
cdr3_aa: CASSPQGANTGELFF

clone_size: NA
v_call: TRBV5-4
cdr3_aa: CASSPGTEPNQPQHF

clone_size: NA
v_call: TRBV11-2
cdr3_aa: CASSPQGDLVTGELFF

clone_size: NA
v_call: TRBV10-1
cdr3_aa: CASSDLQGVDEQFF

clone_size: NA
v_call: TRBV28
cdr3_aa: CASSLPPVMNTEAFF

clone_size: NA
v_call: TRBV6-1
cdr3_aa: CASIVQGESYEQYF

clone_size: NA
v_call: TRBV2
cdr3_aa: CASSEQGAGDEKLFF

clone_size: NA
v_call: TRBV5-4
cdr3_aa: CASSARTGGVQETQYF

clone_size: NA
v_call: TRBV15
cdr3_aa: CATSRDVAEVNEKLFF

clone_size: NA
v_call: TRBV28
cdr3_aa: CASTPRGSGRTDTQYF

clone_size: NA
v_call: TRBV5-6
cdr3_aa: CASSLLNRNYGYTF

clone_size: NA
v_call: TRBV11-1
cdr3_aa: CASSLDRGRETQYF

clone_size: NA
v_call: TRBV7-9
cdr3_aa: CASSAYLQGIHADTQYF

clone_size: NA
v_call: TRBV28
cdr3_aa: CASSPQDILNYGYTF

clone_size: NA
v_call: TRBV2
cdr3_aa: CASSESVRRNTEAFF

clone_size: few
v_call: TRBV20-1
cdr3_aa: CSATDGYGYTF

clone_size: NA
v_call: TRBV28
cdr3_aa: CASSLDSNYGYTF

clone_size: NA
v_call: TRBV6-6
cdr3_aa: CASSSDWNEQYF

clone_size: NA
v_call: TRBV28
cdr3_aa: CASSLTGGVGANVLTF

clone_size: once
v_call: TRBV9
cdr3_aa: CASSVAGRTDEQYF

clone_size: NA
v_call: TRBV28
cdr3_aa: CASSRTGNNEKLFF

clone_size: NA
v_call: TRBV11-2
cdr3_aa: CASSLLAGAHEQFF

clone_size: NA
v_call: TRBV21-1
cdr3_aa: CASSKEGELPGSGANVLTF

clone_size: NA
v_call: TRBV28
cdr3_aa: CASSKGQPQHF

clone_size: NA
v_call: TRBV27
cdr3_aa: CASSLYGSTGELFF

clone_size: few
v_call: TRBV6-1
cdr3_aa: CASSETGTVNQPQHF

clone_size: NA
v_call: TRBV2
cdr3_aa: CASTEGYNEQFF

clone_size: few
v_call: TRBV19
cdr3_aa: CASSPAGGNQPQHF

clone_size: NA
v_call: TRBV6-4
cdr3_aa: CASSDHTGPCQETQYF

clone_size: NA
v_call: TRBV5-1
cdr3_aa: CASSLGERRNSPLHF

clone_size: NA
v_call: TRBV10-3
cdr3_aa: CAISEGGETQYF

clone_size: NA
v_call: TRBV4-2
cdr3_aa: CASSQGGWGRSAGELFF

clone_size: few
v_call: TRBV9
cdr3_aa: CASSVDGANQPQHF

clone_size: NA
v_call: TRBV7-2
cdr3_aa: CASSRPGTDNSPLHF

clone_size: NA
v_call: TRBV6-4
cdr3_aa: CASSPPPYEQYF

clone_size: once
v_call: TRBV7-9
cdr3_aa: CASSLRDVGRGNTIYF